A single sample gave rise to the 8 T cell receptor beta chains below, sequenced in a study of cytomegalovirus exposure and HLA in healthy donors. A multiplex PCR was run with 60 Vbeta primers and 13 Jbeta primers. Repertoires were generated with immunoSEQ multiplex PCR, while TCRdb's copy carries only in-frame clones and drops some. The profile covers roughly 120,000 clones, with about 68% appearing a single time and around 10% taken by the ten largest. Sample: PBMCs. These receptors originate from a woman aged 50 to 60 in good health and CMV-seropositive.

The V gene is TRBV19, the J gene TRBJ1-2; 7 bases are shared with TRBD1. There are 13 residues in the CDR3. CDR1 is LNHDA, CDR2 SQIVND, per germline (reference sequence). The V segment lost 6 bases and the J segment 7 bases; nucleotides outside the gene matches: 8. For the CDR3, the DNA is TGTGCCAGTAGCGAAGGGGGCGTTGGTGGCTACACCTTC. Translation: CASSEGGVGGYTF.

This sequence joins TRBV11-3 and TRBJ2-2, with 8 bases matching TRBD1. Per germline, CDR1 SGHNT and CDR2 YENEEA. With 5 bases clipped from V and 1 base from J, the junction kept 6 bases outside the gene matches. The CDR3 extends over 16 amino acids. The CDR3 region has the DNA TGTGCCAGCAGCGATGGACAGGGAAGGAACACCGGGGAGCTGTTTTTT. Its protein is CASSDGQGRNTGELFF.

V is TRBV5-1 and J is TRBJ1-1; a possible D gene is TRBD1 (5 bases). V was pared by 3 bases and J by 4 bases, with 19 bases between. Germline V lookup: CDR1 SGHRS, CDR2 YFSETQ. The CDR3 runs to 16 residues. The CDR3 here is CASSSRAQGVLTEAFF. Here the CDR3 DNA reads TGCGCCAGCAGCTCACGAGCCCAAGGGGTTCTCACTGAAGCTTTCTTT.

The table lists this clone with a few counts. J is TRBJ2-5 and V is TRBV11-3; D may be TRBD1 (7 bases). The CDR3 spans 14 residues. The germline CDR1 and CDR2 sequences are SGHNT and YENEEA. V lost 6 bases, J lost 3 bases, and 14 bases lay in between. CDR3 residues: CASSPSRGEETQYF. The CDR3 DNA reads TGTGCCAGCAGTCCGTCCAGGGGGGAAGAGACCCAGTACTTC. The whole variable domain, remainder taken from reference TRBV11-3 and TRBJ2-5, is EAGVVQSPRYKIIEKKQPVAFWCNPISGHNTLYWYLQNLGQGPELLIRYENEEAVDDSQLPKDRFSAERLKGVDSTLKIQPAELGDSAVYLCASSPSRGEETQYFGPGTRLLVL.

This clone has just one count. The V and J genes are TRBV5-1 and TRBJ2-7, with D tentatively TRBD2 (6 bases). There are 12 residues in the CDR3. Germline V CDR1 and CDR2: SGHRS, YFSETQ. Deletions cut 5 bases from V and 2 bases from J, with 8 bases between. The CDR3 region has the DNA TGCGCCAGCAGTGGGGGGACCTACGAGCAGTACTTC. It translates to CASSGGTYEQYF.

The CDR3 loop reads CASSEGSYSNQPQHF. The CDR3 DNA sequence: TGTGCCAGCAGTGAAGGGAGTTATAGCAATCAGCCCCAGCATTTT. This rearrangement joins TRBV6-1 to TRBJ1-5; no reliable D call. The germline V gene encodes CDR1 MNHNS and CDR2 SASEGT. V was trimmed by 1 base and J by 0 bases, leaving 7 bases between them. The CDR3 is 15 residues long.

V and J are TRBV28 and TRBJ1-1, with D possibly being TRBD1 (6 bases). CDR1 MDHEN and CDR2 SYDVKM come from the germline V gene. V lost 5 bases and J lost 3, with 13 bases in between. CDR3 length: 14 residues. The CDR3 reads CASSPIRTDTEAFF. Here the CDR3 DNA reads TGTGCCAGCAGTCCTATAAGGACAGACACTGAAGCTTTCTTT.

The CDR3 DNA is TGTGCCAGCAGTGAATGGGGACAGACGAACACTGAAGCTTTCTTT. Amino acid sequence: CASSEWGQTNTEAFF. The chain employs TRBV6-1 and TRBJ1-1, with 7 bases aligning to TRBD1. This CDR3 is 15 amino acids long. With 2 bases clipped from V and 1 base from J, the junction kept 4 bases outside the gene matches. The germline CDR1 and CDR2 sequences are MNHNS and SASEGT.